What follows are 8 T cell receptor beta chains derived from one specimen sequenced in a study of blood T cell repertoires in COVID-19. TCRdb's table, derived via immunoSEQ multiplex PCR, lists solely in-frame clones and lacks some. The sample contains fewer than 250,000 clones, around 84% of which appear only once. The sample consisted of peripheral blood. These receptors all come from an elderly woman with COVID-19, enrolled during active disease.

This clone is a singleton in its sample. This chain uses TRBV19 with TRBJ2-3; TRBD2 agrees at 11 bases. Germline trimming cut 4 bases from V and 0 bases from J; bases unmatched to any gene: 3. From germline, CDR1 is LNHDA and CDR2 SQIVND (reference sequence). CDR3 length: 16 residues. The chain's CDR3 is CASSRTSGSSTDTQYF. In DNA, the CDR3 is TGTGCCAGTAGTAGGACTAGCGGGTCTAGCACAGATACGCAGTATTTT.

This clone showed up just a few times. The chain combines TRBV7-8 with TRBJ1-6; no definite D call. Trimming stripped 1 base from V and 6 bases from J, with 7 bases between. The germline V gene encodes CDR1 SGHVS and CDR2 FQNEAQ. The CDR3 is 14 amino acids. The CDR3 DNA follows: TGTGCCAGCAGCTTAGACGGGAGTAATTCACCCCTCCACTTT. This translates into CASSLDGSNSPLHF. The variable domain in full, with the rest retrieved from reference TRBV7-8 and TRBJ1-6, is GAGVSQSPRYKVAKRGQDVALRCDPISGHVSLFWYQQALGQGPEFLTYFQNEAQLDKSGLPSDRFFAERPEGSVSTLKIQRTQQEDSAVYLCASSLDGSNSPLHFGNGTRLTVT.

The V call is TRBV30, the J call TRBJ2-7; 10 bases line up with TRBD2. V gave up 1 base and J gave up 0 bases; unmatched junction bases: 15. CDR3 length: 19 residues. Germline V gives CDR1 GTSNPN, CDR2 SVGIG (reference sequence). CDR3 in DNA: TGTGCCTGGAGTGATTTAGGGCTAGCGGGGGCCAAGAGCTCCTACGAGCAGTACGTC. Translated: CAWSDLGLAGAKSSYEQYV.

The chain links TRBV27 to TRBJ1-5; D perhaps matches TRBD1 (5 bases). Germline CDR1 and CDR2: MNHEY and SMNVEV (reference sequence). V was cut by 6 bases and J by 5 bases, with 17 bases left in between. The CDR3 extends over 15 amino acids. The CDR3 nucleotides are TGTGCCAGCAGGACCTCGGGGGTCCTTGATCAGCCCCAGCATTTT. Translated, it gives CASRTSGVLDQPQHF.

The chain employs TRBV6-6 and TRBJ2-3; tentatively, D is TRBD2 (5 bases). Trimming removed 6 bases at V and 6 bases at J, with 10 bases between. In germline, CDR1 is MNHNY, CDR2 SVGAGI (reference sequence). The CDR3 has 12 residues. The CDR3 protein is CASSKAGDTQYF. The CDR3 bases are TGTGCCAGCAGCAAGGCGGGTGATACGCAGTATTTT.

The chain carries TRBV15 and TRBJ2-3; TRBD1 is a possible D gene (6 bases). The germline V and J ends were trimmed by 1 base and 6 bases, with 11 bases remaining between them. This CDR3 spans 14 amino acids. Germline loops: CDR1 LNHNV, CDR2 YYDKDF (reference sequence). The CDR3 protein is CATSRGQGYDTQYF. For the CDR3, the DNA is TGTGCCACCAGCAGAGGTCAGGGGTATGATACGCAGTATTTT. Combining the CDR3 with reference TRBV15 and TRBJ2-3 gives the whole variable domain DAMVIQNPRYQVTQFGKPVTLSCSQTLNHNVMYWYQQKSSQAPKLLFHYYDKDFNNEADTPDNFQSRRPNTSFCFLDIRSPGLGDTAMYLCATSRGQGYDTQYFGPGTRLTVL.

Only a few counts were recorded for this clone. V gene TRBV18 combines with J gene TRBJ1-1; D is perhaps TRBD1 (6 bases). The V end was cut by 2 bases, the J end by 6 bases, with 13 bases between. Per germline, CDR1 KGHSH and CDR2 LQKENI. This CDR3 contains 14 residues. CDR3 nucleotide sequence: TGTGCCAGCTCACCATCGACAGGAAACCCTGAAGCTTTCTTT. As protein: CASSPSTGNPEAFF.

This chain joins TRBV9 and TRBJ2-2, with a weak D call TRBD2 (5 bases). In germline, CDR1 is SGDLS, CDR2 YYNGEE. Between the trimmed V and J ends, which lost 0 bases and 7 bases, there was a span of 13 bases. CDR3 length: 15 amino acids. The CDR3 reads CASSVALGLFGELFF. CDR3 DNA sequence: TGTGCCAGCAGCGTAGCCCTTGGACTCTTCGGGGAGCTGTTTTTT.